The 18 T cell receptor beta chains below were found in one sample sequenced in a study of T-cell memory formation after mild COVID-19. TCRdb recomputed calls from the 5' RACE reads with MiXCR, one row per CDR3 protein. Of 450,000 to 700,000 distinct CDR3 sequences listed, more than 15% are singletons. The sample taken for sequencing was PBMCs or a T cell subset sorted from them (not recorded which). Source of these receptors: an adult woman who had mild COVID-19 (a few samples of this study predate the infection). Cell type and time point are not known.

This clonotype was counted between two and nine times. V usage is TRBV21-1 and J usage is TRBJ2-1. TRBV21-1 constitutes a pseudogene. This CDR3 comprises 15 residues. The CDR3 region is CASSKAGEMSDEQFF. The CDR3 DNA follows: TGTGCCAGCAGCAAAGCGGGAGAGATGAGTGATGAGCAGTTCTTC.

CDR3 in amino acids: CASSPPQGRTEAFF. CDR3 DNA: TGTGCCAGCTCACCACCGCAGGGGCGAACTGAAGCTTTCTTT. The chain has TRBV18 and TRBJ1-1; TRBD1 might be the D (6 bases). The V and J ends lost 0 bases and 5 bases respectively, with 10 bases between them. There are 14 residues in the CDR3. Germline assignment: CDR1 KGHSH and CDR2 LQKENI.

This clonotype showed up just a few times. The V call is TRBV6-6, the J call TRBJ2-7, with TRBD2 matching over 8 bases. J was trimmed by 3 bases and V by 7 bases; bases with no gene match: 5. Germline assignment: CDR1 MNHNY and CDR2 SVGAGI (reference sequence). The CDR3 loop spans 13 amino acids. CDR3 nucleotide sequence: TGTGCCAGCAAACTAGCGGATTACTACGAGCAGTACTTC. It encodes CASKLADYYEQYF.

This clonotype has a handful of counts. V usage is TRBV10-3 and J usage is TRBJ2-7; D is unclear. CDR1 and CDR2 from the germline V gene are ENHRY and SYGVKD. V lost 0 bases, J lost 2 bases, and 11 bases lay in between. This CDR3 contains 15 residues. CDR3 in DNA: TGTGCCATCAGTGAGTCGACAAAGGCCACCTACGAGCAGTACTTC. It encodes CAISESTKATYEQYF.

V gene TRBV7-2 combines with J gene TRBJ2-3; D gene ambiguous. The CDR3 totals 13 residues. Per germline, CDR1 SGHTA and CDR2 FQGNSA. Trimming left V 7 bases short and J 6 bases short, with 14 bases between. CDR3 coding DNA: TGTGCCAGCACCGGATATTTAGAGGATACGCAGTATTTT. Translated: CASTGYLEDTQYF. The whole variable domain, filled in from reference TRBV7-2 and TRBJ2-3, reads GAGVSQSPSNKVTEKGKDVELRCDPISGHTALYWYRQSLGQGLEFLIYFQGNSAPDKSGLPSDRFSAERTGGSVSTLTIQRTQQEDSAVYLCASTGYLEDTQYFGPGTRLTVL.

The rearrangement uses TRBV3-1 and TRBJ2-4; D is possibly TRBD1 (6 bases). Germline CDR1 reads LGHDT; CDR2 reads YNNKEL (reference sequence). This CDR3 is 16 amino acids long. V lost 3 bases to trimming and J lost 0 bases, with 12 bases between them. The CDR3 DNA follows: TGTGCCAGCAGCCATGGACAGATACTAGCCAAAAACATTCAGTACTTC. Its translation: CASSHGQILAKNIQYF.

A few counts support this clonotype. This chain joins TRBV28 and TRBJ2-3; no clear D. The length of the CDR3 is 16 residues. Germline assignment: CDR1 MDHEN and CDR2 SYDVKM. Deletions cut 3 bases from V and 2 bases from J, with 15 bases between. CDR3 amino acids: CASSFHTRAVTDTQYF. The CDR3 DNA follows: TGTGCCAGCAGTTTCCATACCCGGGCCGTCACAGATACGCAGTATTTT.

In its sample, this clonotype was seen a few times. This chain connects TRBV24-1 to TRBJ2-2; 8 nucleotides align to TRBD2. Germline lookup yields CDR1 KGHDR and CDR2 SFDVKD. Trimming removed 4 bases from V and 2 bases from J; junction bases left unmatched: 2. The CDR3 consists of 15 residues. This CDR3 reads CATSEAGANTGELFF. As DNA, the CDR3 is TGTGCCACCAGTGAAGCGGGAGCTAACACCGGGGAGCTGTTTTTT.

This clonotype was counted between two and nine times. The rearrangement uses TRBV12-3 or TRBV12-4 and TRBJ2-6; possibly TRBD1 or TRBD2 for D (5 bases each). The CDR3 is 13 amino acids. The V end lost 7 bases, the J end lost 4 bases, and 8 bases lay between the germline ends. CDR3 in amino acids: CASTRDGANVLTF. The CDR3 DNA is TGTGCCAGCACCAGGGACGGGGCCAACGTCCTGACTTTC.

There are a few counts of this clonotype. This rearrangement joins TRBV6-2 or TRBV6-3 to TRBJ2-5; D call uncertain. V lost 7 bases and J 3 bases, leaving 18 bases between the germline ends. CDR1 is MNHEY and CDR2 is SVGEGT in the germline V gene. This CDR3 has 15 amino acids. The CDR3 coding sequence is TGTGCCAGCACCCCGTTGAGCACAATCGAAGAGACCCAGTACTTC. Protein: CASTPLSTIEETQYF.

The chain combines TRBV7-9 with TRBJ2-7; TRBD1 might be the D (5 bases). CDR1 SEHNR and CDR2 FQNEAQ come from the germline V gene (reference sequence). The CDR3 length is 14 residues. Trimming stripped 4 bases from V and 2 bases from J, with 12 bases between. CDR3 in amino acids: CASSSEQETYEQYF. CDR3 DNA: TGTGCCAGCAGCTCCGAACAGGAGACCTACGAGCAGTACTTC.

With respect to this clonotype: At one end the junction does not follow the germline gene, possibly because of a read error. The chain carries TRBV7-7 and TRBJ2-5; no clear D. The CDR3 runs to 13 residues. The germline V gene encodes CDR1 SSHAT and CDR2 FNYEAQ (reference sequence). The DNA for the CDR3 is TGTGCTAGCAGCTTCCACCACGAAGAGACCCAGTACTTC. Translating it yields CASSFHHEETQYF.

This clonotype was detected only a few times. The chain couples TRBV29-1 to TRBJ2-4; tentatively, D is TRBD1 (5 bases). The CDR3 consists of 18 residues. CDR1 and CDR2 (germline): SQVTM, ANQGSEA. V was shortened by 8 bases and J by 0 bases, with 26 bases between the two germline ends. The CDR3 coding sequence is TGCAGCCCAAGAACCGGACAAGGGCACCCTGGAGCCAAAAACATTCAGTACTTC. The encoded protein is CSPRTGQGHPGAKNIQYF.

This clonotype has only a few counts. This chain connects TRBV5-6 to TRBJ1-2; D not certain. Germline CDR1 is SGHDT and CDR2 is YYEEEE. This CDR3 has 14 amino acids. The ends were cut back, 4 bases at V and 6 bases at J, with 16 bases in the middle. The CDR3 DNA reads as TGTGCCAGCAGCCGCCTGGTGGGGAGGGATGGCTACACCTTC. Encoded protein: CASSRLVGRDGYTF.

This clonotype was seen only a few times. In DNA form, the CDR3 reads TGCGCCAGCAGCTTGATGACTCGGCTAGCGGGAGTATCCTACGAGCAGTACTTC. This codes for CASSLMTRLAGVSYEQYF. The J gene is TRBJ2-7, the V gene TRBV5-1, with 10 positions matching TRBD2. This CDR3 has 18 residues. The germline V gene encodes CDR1 SGHRS and CDR2 YFSETQ. With 1 base clipped from V and 1 base from J, the junction kept 11 bases outside the gene matches.

In this sample, this clonotype turned up a few times. V gene TRBV10-3 combines with J gene TRBJ2-1; 9 nucleotides match TRBD1. This CDR3 contains 14 residues. V shed 2 bases, J shed 13 bases, and the junction held 9 bases outside the gene matches. Germline-derived CDR1 and CDR2 are ENHRY and SYGVKD. CDR3 residues: CAISETMDRGVQFF. The CDR3 nucleotides read TGTGCCATCAGTGAGACAATGGACAGGGGAGTTCAGTTCTTC.

In DNA, the CDR3 is TGTGCCAGTATGGATGGCTACACCTTC. Protein sequence: CASMDGYTF. V is TRBV19 and J is TRBJ1-2; D gene uncertain. Trimming cost V 7 bases and J 6 bases, with 3 bases left between them. CDR1 LNHDA and CDR2 SQIVND come from the germline V gene (reference sequence). There are 9 residues in the CDR3.

The table lists this clonotype with many counts. The chain uses TRBV20-1 and TRBJ2-7; D unresolved. V gave up 3 bases and J gave up 1 base, with 13 bases separating them. Germline CDR1 reads DFQATT; CDR2 reads SNEGSKA (reference sequence). The CDR3 sequence is 14 residues long. CDR3 region: CSARGSVRSYEQYF. The CDR3 nucleotides are TGCAGTGCTAGGGGCTCGGTCCGTTCCTACGAGCAGTACTTC.